These 6 T cell receptor beta chains came from one sample sequenced in a study of regulatory T cells in long-lasting Graves disease. The authors built TCR beta libraries using iRepertoire HTBI primers and Arm-PCR of CDR3 regions. From the multiplex PCR reads, TCRdb called clonotypes with MiXCR, one entry per CDR3 protein. The table shows 400,000 to 500,000 distinct CDR3 sequences, with 20% to 25% occurring only once. As for time point: persistent/refractory GD, antithyroid drugs over 5 years with positive TRAb. With RNA extracted from PBMCs as input, the TCR library was made. Sequenced here: peripheral blood mononuclear cells (PBMCs), sampled when the disease was refractory, from a patient treated with antithyroid drugs. These receptors were taken from a female donor with Graves disease.

This clonotype was seen ten or more times. J is TRBJ2-7 and V is TRBV27; TRBD1 matches 10 bases. Germline V lookup: CDR1 MNHEY, CDR2 SMNVEV (reference sequence). This CDR3 is built from 17 residues. V shed 5 bases, J shed 5 bases, and the junction held 15 bases outside the gene matches. In DNA, the CDR3 is TGTGCCAGCAGTCGGCGCCGGGACAGGGGAGTCGGCAACGAGCAGTACTTC. It codes for CASSRRRDRGVGNEQYF.

The chain employs TRBV20-1 and TRBJ2-2, with unresolved D. Germline lookup yields CDR1 DFQATT and CDR2 SNEGSKA (reference sequence). V was clipped by 0 bases and J by 3 bases, with 2 bases between them. This CDR3 contains 12 residues. CDR3 loop: CSARDDTGELFF. CDR3 coding DNA: TGCAGTGCTAGAGATGACACCGGGGAGCTGTTTTTT.

The chain carries TRBV6-1 and TRBJ2-2; D is ambiguous. The CDR3 covers 13 residues. Looked up from germline, CDR1 is MNHNS and CDR2 is SASEGT. Trimming removed 7 bases from V and 4 bases from J, with 10 bases in between. In DNA, the CDR3 is TGTGCCAGCAATTCCCCGGGCACCGGGGAGCTGTTTTTT. Protein product: CASNSPGTGELFF.

This clonotype turned up a few times. The chain uses TRBV29-1 and TRBJ2-7, with TRBD2 matching 11 bases. The ends lost 6 bases at V and 2 bases at J; junction bases unmatched: 3. This CDR3 is 13 amino acids long. Germline V CDR1 and CDR2: SQVTM, ANQGSEA. The DNA of the CDR3 is TGCAGCGTACCGGGACTAGCGGCCTACGAGCAGTACTTC. Amino acid sequence: CSVPGLAAYEQYF.

This rearrangement joins TRBV11-1 to TRBJ2-5; D gene ambiguous. The CDR3 is 13 amino acids. The V gene lost 3 bases and the J gene lost 4 bases, with 9 bases spanning the gap. Germline V gene data show CDR1 as SGHAT and CDR2 as FQDESV (reference sequence). CDR3 amino acids: CASSLRAAETQYF. CDR3 sequence (DNA): TGTGCCAGCAGCTTGAGAGCCGCAGAGACCCAGTACTTC. Looking up the rest from reference TRBV11-1 and TRBJ2-5 gives the full variable domain: EAEVAQSPRYKITEKSQAVAFWCDPISGHATLYWYRQILGQGPELLVQFQDESVVDDSQLPKDRFSAERLKGVDSTLKIQPAELGDSAMYLCASSLRAAETQYFGPGTRLLVL.

Ten or more counts support this clonotype. The chain employs TRBV28 and TRBJ1-5; 8 nucleotides line up with TRBD1. Trimming cost V 7 bases and J 0 bases; bases outside gene matches: 8. Germline V CDR1 and CDR2: MDHEN, SYDVKM. The CDR3 runs to 16 residues. The CDR3 sequence is CASIPGGQASNQPQHF. In DNA form, the CDR3 reads TGTGCCAGCATCCCTGGGGGACAGGCTAGCAATCAGCCCCAGCATTTT.